These 7 T cell receptor beta chains came from one sample sequenced in a study of cytomegalovirus exposure and HLA in healthy donors (dated by TCRdb to 2015 to 2018). The library was made by the immunoSEQ multiplex PCR assay. For the multiplex PCR, a mixture combining 60 forward primers for TCR Vbeta segments and 13 reverse primers for TCR Jbeta segments was used. The immuneACCESS repertoire file appears here via TCRdb, limited to in-frame rearrangements. These files lack a portion of the clones; in checked studies, under half of the deficit traces to unresolved V genes, and the cause of the others is not known. Counted in this sample were some 200,000 clones; approximately 59% of them appeared once. Around 3.2% of the sample goes to the ten largest clones. What was sequenced was PBMCs. The receptor set was obtained from a man aged 35 to 55 in good health and CMV-seronegative.

A few counts support this clone. CDR3 coding DNA: TGTGCCAGCAGCTTAGATGGGACAGGGGTCTACGAGCAGTACTTC. Residues: CASSLDGTGVYEQYF. This chain joins TRBV7-2 and TRBJ2-7; 10 bases are shared with TRBD1. After removal of 1 base from V and 3 bases from J, the junction contained 3 bases not matched to a gene. The germline CDR1 and CDR2 sequences are SGHTA and FQGNSA. This CDR3 comprises 15 residues.

V usage is TRBV28 and J usage is TRBJ2-5, with 8 bases that match TRBD1. This CDR3 has 14 residues. Germline V gives CDR1 MDHEN, CDR2 SYDVKM. Losses at the gene ends were 6 bases for V and 5 bases for J; bases not matched to a gene: 8. CDR3 sequence: CASSRQGMRETQYF. As DNA, the CDR3 is TGTGCCAGCAGCAGACAGGGGATGAGGGAGACCCAGTACTTC. Together with reference TRBV28 and TRBJ2-5, the CDR3 gives the full variable domain: DVKVTQSSRYLVKRTGEKVFLECVQDMDHENMFWYRQDPGLGLRLIYFSYDVKMKEKGDIPEGYSVSREKKERFSLILESASTNQTSMYLCASSRQGMRETQYFGPGTRLLVL.

This chain connects TRBV30 to TRBJ1-5; 9 nucleotides align to TRBD1. Germline lookup yields CDR1 GTSNPN and CDR2 SVGIG (reference sequence). CDR3 size: 13 residues. V lost 7 bases to trimming and J lost 6 bases; unmatched junction nucleotides: 7. CDR3 sequence reads: CALDRGRGQPQHF. DNA of the CDR3: TGTGCCTTGGACAGGGGTCGTGGTCAGCCCCAGCATTTT.

The CDR3 DNA is TGCGCCAGCAGCTTGGAAGTCGGGGGACTTCCCTACGAGCAGTACTTC. Translated: CASSLEVGGLPYEQYF. This sequence joins TRBV5-1 and TRBJ2-7; weak D call: TRBD2 (6 bases). The CDR3 is 16 amino acids. Trimming removed 0 bases from V and 2 bases from J, with 15 bases in between. The germline V gene encodes CDR1 SGHRS and CDR2 YFSETQ.

This clone came up a few times. This rearrangement joins TRBV27 to TRBJ2-7; 11 positions match TRBD1. V was clipped by 6 bases and J by 4 bases; unmatched bases: 11. Looked up from germline, CDR1 is MNHEY and CDR2 is SMNVEV (reference sequence). The CDR3 has 16 residues. The CDR3 spells CASSHRDRGSLYEQYF. CDR3 bases: TGTGCCAGCAGCCACCGGGACAGGGGGTCGCTATACGAGCAGTACTTC.

The rearrangement uses TRBV28 and TRBJ2-5, with TRBD1 matching over 7 bases. In germline, CDR1 is MDHEN, CDR2 SYDVKM. Trimming cost V 2 bases and J 5 bases; bases outside gene matches: 2. The CDR3 totals 13 residues. CDR3 in amino acids: CASSLGQVETQYF. CDR3 DNA sequence: TGTGCCAGCAGTTTAGGACAGGTGGAGACCCAGTACTTC.

This clone was observed a few times. The J gene is TRBJ2-7, the V gene TRBV18; 9 bases fit TRBD2. Germline V gene data show CDR1 as KGHSH and CDR2 as LQKENI. This CDR3 is 14 amino acids long. Trimming at V came to 4 bases and at J to 0 bases, leaving 1 base not matched to a gene. CDR3 nucleotides: TGTGCCAGCTCACGAGCGGGAGGCTCCTACGAGCAGTACTTC. It is translated as CASSRAGGSYEQYF.